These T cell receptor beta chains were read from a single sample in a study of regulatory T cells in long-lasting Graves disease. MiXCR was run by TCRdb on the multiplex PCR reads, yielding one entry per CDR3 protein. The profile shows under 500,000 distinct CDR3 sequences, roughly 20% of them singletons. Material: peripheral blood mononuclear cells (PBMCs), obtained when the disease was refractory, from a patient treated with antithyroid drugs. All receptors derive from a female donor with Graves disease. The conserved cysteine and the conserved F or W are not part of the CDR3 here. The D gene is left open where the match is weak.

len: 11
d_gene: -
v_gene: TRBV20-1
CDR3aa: SARDRMNTEAF

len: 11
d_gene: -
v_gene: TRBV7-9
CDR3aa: ASSSGPVHGYT

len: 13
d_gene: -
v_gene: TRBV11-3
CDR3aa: ASRTPFGLKNIQY

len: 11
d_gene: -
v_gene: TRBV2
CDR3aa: ASSGGLNYGYT

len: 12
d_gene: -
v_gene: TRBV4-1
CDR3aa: ASSQEQGGRAQY

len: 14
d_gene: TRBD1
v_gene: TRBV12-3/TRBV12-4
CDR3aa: ASSSSTRGQGYGYT

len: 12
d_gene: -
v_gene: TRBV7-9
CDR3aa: ASRPRGSYNEQF

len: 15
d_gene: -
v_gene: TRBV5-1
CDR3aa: ASSFQTSSSYNSPLH

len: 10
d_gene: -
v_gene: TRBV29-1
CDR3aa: SVVGNTGELF

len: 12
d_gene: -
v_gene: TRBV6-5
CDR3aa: ASSFTGRGDEAF

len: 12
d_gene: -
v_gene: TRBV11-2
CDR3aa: ASSSADVLRGYT

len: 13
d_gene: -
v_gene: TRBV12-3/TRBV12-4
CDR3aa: ASSYSLQGNTEAS

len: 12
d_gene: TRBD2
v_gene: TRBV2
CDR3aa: ASFQGTSGYEQY

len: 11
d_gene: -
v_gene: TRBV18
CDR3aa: ASSPTGKIEAF

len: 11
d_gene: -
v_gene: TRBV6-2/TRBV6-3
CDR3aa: ASSYGPSYEQY

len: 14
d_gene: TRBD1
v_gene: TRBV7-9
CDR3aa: ASSDQTGLYNSPLH

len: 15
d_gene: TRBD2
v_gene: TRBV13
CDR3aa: ASSLGFGAGTPREQY

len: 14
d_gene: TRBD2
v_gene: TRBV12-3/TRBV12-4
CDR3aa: ASSRGTSGGSYEQY

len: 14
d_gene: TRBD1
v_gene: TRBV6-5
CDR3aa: ASSYLRTGGYYGYT

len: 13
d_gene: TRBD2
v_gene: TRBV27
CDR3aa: ASSLSGSGHYEQY